This TCR beta chain emerged from a study of early T cells in non-severe SARS-CoV-2 infection. Study at large: Alpha and beta chains were unpaired, from unsorted whole-blood bulk RNA. Study-wide results and limits: A preference for anti-spike CD8 responses marked VDJdb matching, which missed private and CD4 specificities.

Comment on this clonotype: The antigen is not known.

Unique molecular identifiers were affixed to single, distinct cDNA molecules. From the 5' RACE reads, TCRdb called clonotypes with MiXCR, one entry per CDR3 protein. The sample shows some 57,000 distinct CDR3 sequences, around 8.5% of them seen only once. CDR3 length: 15 residues. V was trimmed by 6 bases and J by 0 bases, leaving 13 bases between them. Germline assignment: CDR1 SGHRS and CDR2 YFSETQ. Input material: whole blood. The receptor was derived from an adult who was a healthcare worker with PCR-confirmed SARS-CoV-2 infection or an uninfected control (not recorded which). The rearrangement links TRBV5-1 to TRBJ2-1; D unresolved. CDR3 bases: TGCGCCAGCACCCCTGAAGGAAGCTCCTACAATGAGCAGTTCTTC. Protein product: CASTPEGSSYNEQFF.